These 16 T cell receptor beta chains share one sample of origin, sequenced in a study of T cells in Graves' hyperthyroidism and ophthalmopathy. RNA transcripts served as the template for amplifying TCR beta CDR3 regions. In the first-round RT-PCR of the TCR CDR3, the HTBI primer set was used. TCRdb redid the calling of the multiplex PCR reads with MiXCR, one entry per CDR3 protein. In the table there are over 250,000 distinct CDR3 sequences, approximately 20% of which are singletons. The sequenced material came from blood. Receptors were obtained from a young man with Graves' ophthalmopathy.

This clonotype was counted between two and nine times. This chain connects TRBV6-1 to TRBJ1-1; D perhaps matches TRBD1 (5 bases). V was shortened by 5 bases and J by 1 base, with 11 bases between the two germline ends. CDR1 and CDR2 (germline): MNHNS, SASEGT. The CDR3 has 14 amino acids. CDR3 sequence (DNA): TGTGCCAGCAGTTGGACAAGGAAGAACACTGAAGCTTTCTTT. Protein product: CASSWTRKNTEAFF.

This chain connects TRBV10-3 to TRBJ1-4; maybe TRBD1 (6 bases). The germline V gene encodes CDR1 ENHRY and CDR2 SYGVKD. This CDR3 comprises 13 residues. V gave up 2 bases and J gave up 5 bases, with 6 bases separating them. CDR3 in DNA: TGTGCCATCAGTGAGGGACAGAATGAAAAACTGTTTTTT. It yields the protein CAISEGQNEKLFF.

This clonotype was observed at least ten times. The V call is TRBV7-9, the J call TRBJ2-2; D uncertain. There are 16 residues in the CDR3. V lost 6 bases and J lost 0, with 14 bases in between. Germline CDR1 is SEHNR and CDR2 is FQNEAQ (reference sequence). The CDR3 DNA reads TGTGCCAGCAGTAATTATGGACGGTCGAACACCGGGGAGCTGTTTTTT. Translation: CASSNYGRSNTGELFF. Based on the CDR3 plus reference TRBV7-9 and TRBJ2-2, the full variable domain is DTGVSQNPRHKITKRGQNVTFRCDPISEHNRLYWYRQTLGQGPEFLTYFQNEAQLEKSRLLSDRFSAERPKGSFSTLEIQRTEQGDSAMYLCASSNYGRSNTGELFFGEGSRLTVL.

The chain has TRBV19 and TRBJ1-6; 7 nucleotides agree with TRBD1. The CDR3 contains 14 residues. Trimming took 1 base from V and 10 from J; bases not matched to a gene: 4. CDR1 and CDR2 (germline): LNHDA, SQIVND (reference sequence). In DNA, the CDR3 is TGTGCCAGTAGTATAGGGCAGGGGGGCTCACCCCTCCACTTT. Translation: CASSIGQGGSPLHF.

The chain links TRBV10-3 to TRBJ1-1, with D hard to call. Trimming cost V 11 bases and J 4 bases, with 8 bases left between them. The germline V gene encodes CDR1 ENHRY and CDR2 SYGVKD. The CDR3 runs to 10 residues. CDR3 sequence reads: CAWGGTEAFF. CDR3 bases: TGTGCCTGGGGAGGCACTGAAGCTTTCTTT.

The V gene is TRBV11-2, the J gene TRBJ2-1; 7 nucleotides match TRBD2. The CDR3 spans 14 residues. Germline lookup yields CDR1 SGHAT and CDR2 FQNNGV. V lost 6 bases and J lost 7; bases outside the gene matches: 9. The CDR3 protein is CASSSGGGLNEQFF. The CDR3 DNA follows: TGTGCCAGCAGTTCGGGGGGTGGGTTGAATGAGCAGTTCTTC. Filled out from reference TRBV11-2 and TRBJ2-1, the complete variable domain reads EAGVAQSPRYKIIEKRQSVAFWCNPISGHATLYWYQQILGQGPKLLIQFQNNGVVDDSQLPKDRFSAERLKGVDSTLKIQPAKLEDSAVYLCASSSGGGLNEQFFGPGTRLTVL.

This clonotype was seen at least ten times. This chain links TRBV28 with TRBJ1-5; 7 bases align to TRBD1. Germline V gene sequence: CDR1 MDHEN, CDR2 SYDVKM. The CDR3 loop spans 16 amino acids. Unmatched junction bases numbered 14, after V lost 7 bases and J lost 5 bases. CDR3 residues: CASTDQQGGAHQPQHF. CDR3 coding DNA: TGTGCCAGCACCGATCAGCAGGGGGGGGCTCATCAGCCCCAGCATTTT. The complete variable domain, with remaining parts taken from reference TRBV28 and TRBJ1-5, reads DVKVTQSSRYLVKRTGEKVFLECVQDMDHENMFWYRQDPGLGLRLIYFSYDVKMKEKGDIPEGYSVSREKKERFSLILESASTNQTSMYLCASTDQQGGAHQPQHFGDGTRLSIL.

In this sample, this clonotype turned up a few times. The chain joins TRBV24-1 to TRBJ2-2; either TRBD1 or TRBD2 may fit D (5 bases each). CDR3 length: 14 residues. The ends were cut back, 5 bases at V and 4 bases at J, with 10 bases in the middle. CDR1 is KGHDR, CDR2 SFDVKD, per germline. As DNA, the CDR3 is TGTGCCACCAGTGGTCCGAGGGGCACCGGGGAGCTGTTTTTT. Residues: CATSGPRGTGELFF.

J is TRBJ2-7 and V is TRBV12-3 or TRBV12-4; D is undetermined. V was cut by 0 bases and J by 3 bases, with 3 bases left in between. This CDR3 has 12 residues. CDR3 bases: TGTGCCAGCAGTTTAGCACTCTACGAGCAGTACTTC. Its translation is CASSLALYEQYF.

The V call is TRBV24-1, the J call TRBJ1-1; D uncertain. Per the germline V gene, CDR1 is KGHDR and CDR2 is SFDVKD. Trimming removed 4 bases from V and 10 bases from J, with 18 bases in between. This CDR3 is built from 14 residues. DNA of the CDR3: TGTGCCACCAGTGACCCCCGATCGCCGCGGGGAGCTTTCTTT. This translates into CATSDPRSPRGAFF.

This clonotype was recorded a few times. V is TRBV20-1 and J is TRBJ2-4; the match to TRBD2 covers 13 bases. V shed 0 bases, J shed 7 bases, and the junction held 3 bases outside the gene matches. CDR1 is DFQATT and CDR2 is SNEGSKA in the germline V gene (reference sequence). The CDR3 loop spans 15 amino acids. CDR3 in amino acids: CSARDVLAGGNIQYF. The CDR3 DNA sequence: TGCAGTGCTAGAGATGTACTAGCGGGAGGGAACATTCAGTACTTC.

This chain connects TRBV14 to TRBJ2-5; D is unclear. Germline CDR1 SGHDN, CDR2 FVKESK. The CDR3 consists of 12 residues. Deletions cut 2 bases from V and 1 base from J, with 2 bases between. In DNA form, the CDR3 reads TGTGCCAGCAGCCAAATCCAAGAGACCCAGTACTTC. The encoded protein is CASSQIQETQYF.

The chain is built from TRBV24-1 and TRBJ1-2; 7 bases match TRBD1. Germline V gives CDR1 KGHDR, CDR2 SFDVKD. V lost 3 bases, J lost 4 bases, and 10 bases stayed unmatched. The CDR3 is 16 residues long. CDR3 loop: CATSDTGTASFYGYTF. As DNA, the CDR3 is TGTGCCACCAGTGATACCGGGACAGCTTCATTCTATGGCTACACCTTC.

The chain recombines TRBV24-1 with TRBJ2-1, with a possible D match to TRBD1 (5 bases). V was shortened by 0 bases and J by 4 bases, with 6 bases between the two germline ends. The CDR3 totals 14 residues. Germline V gene data show CDR1 as KGHDR and CDR2 as SFDVKD. The CDR3 DNA sequence: TGTGCCACCAGTGATTTGAAGGGGTACAATGAGCAGTTCTTC. This gives the protein CATSDLKGYNEQFF.

This clonotype showed up just a few times. The V call is TRBV2, the J call TRBJ2-1; perhaps TRBD2 as D (7 bases). This CDR3 spans 15 amino acids. The V gene's germline CDR1 is SNHLY and CDR2 FYNNEI. V dropped 8 bases and J dropped 6 bases, with 20 bases sitting between them. Written as DNA, the CDR3 is TGTGCCAGCGGGGGGGGGCTCCCAAACGGCAATGAGCAGTTCTTC. Translating it yields CASGGGLPNGNEQFF.

The sample holds many counts of this clonotype. The genes are TRBV5-1 and TRBJ1-1; D ambiguous. The germline CDR1 and CDR2 sequences are SGHRS and YFSETQ. The CDR3 spans 15 residues. V was trimmed by 2 bases and J by 1 base, leaving 12 bases between them. CDR3 coding DNA: TGCGCCAGCAGCTTCGTCAAACCCCAGAACACTGAAGCTTTCTTT. It translates to CASSFVKPQNTEAFF.